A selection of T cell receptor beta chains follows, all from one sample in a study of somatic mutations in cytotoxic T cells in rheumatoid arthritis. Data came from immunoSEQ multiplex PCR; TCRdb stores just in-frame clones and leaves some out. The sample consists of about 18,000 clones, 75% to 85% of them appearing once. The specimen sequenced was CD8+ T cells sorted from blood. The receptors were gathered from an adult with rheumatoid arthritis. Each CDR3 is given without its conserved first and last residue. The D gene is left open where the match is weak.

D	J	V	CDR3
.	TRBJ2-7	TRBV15	ATSRDRGGNYEQY
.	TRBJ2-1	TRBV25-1	ASSEFTGRSSYNEQF
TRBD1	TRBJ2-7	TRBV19	ASSTWDRVSGEQY
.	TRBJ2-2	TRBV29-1	SVDGNTGELF
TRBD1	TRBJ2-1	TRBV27	ASSQSGTGSNEQF
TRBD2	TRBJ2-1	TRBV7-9	ASAYRAGAGLDEQF
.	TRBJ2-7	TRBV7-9	AGSRSGYDEQY
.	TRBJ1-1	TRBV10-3	AISELRKKNTEAF
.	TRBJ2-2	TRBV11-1	ASSTSREFVGELF
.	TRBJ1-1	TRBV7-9	ASSHRDIRNTEAF
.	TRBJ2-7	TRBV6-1	ASSASYEQY
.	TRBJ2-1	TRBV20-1	SARRETEQF
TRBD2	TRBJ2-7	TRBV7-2	ASSLVGGAGYEQY
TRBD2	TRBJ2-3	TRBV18	ASSPGLAGGALGDTQY
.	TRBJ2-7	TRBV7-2	ASSQVTGTYEQY
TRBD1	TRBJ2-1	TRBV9	ASSANAGTGSNEQF
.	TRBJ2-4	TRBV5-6	ASSPWGGRHIQY
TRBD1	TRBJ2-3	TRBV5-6	ASSLGRGLDTQY
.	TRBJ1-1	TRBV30	AWSYGGGAEAF
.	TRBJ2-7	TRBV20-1	SAAPQY
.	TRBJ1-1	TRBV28	ASRRPRGGTEAF
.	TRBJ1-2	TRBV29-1	SVEDQSGFGGYT
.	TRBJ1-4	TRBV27	ASSLVRDYNEKLF
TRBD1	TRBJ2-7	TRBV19	ASRLTGTHEQY
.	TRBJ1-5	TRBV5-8	ASSLGQPQH
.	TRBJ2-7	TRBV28	ASSLDRYYEQY
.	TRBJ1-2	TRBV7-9	ASSLGEAYVDYGYT
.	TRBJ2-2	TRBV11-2	ASSLNNRDGGGELF
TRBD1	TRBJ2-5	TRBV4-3	ASSRGRGLSETQY
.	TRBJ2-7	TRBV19	ASSGISYEQY
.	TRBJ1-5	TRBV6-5	ASSYSSSNQPQH
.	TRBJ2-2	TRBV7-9	ASSLVGSNTGELF
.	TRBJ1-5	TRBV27	ASSFSSNQPQH
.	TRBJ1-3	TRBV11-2	ASSQVRNAGNTIY
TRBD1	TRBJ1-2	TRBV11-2	ASSLAHRGSAGYGYT
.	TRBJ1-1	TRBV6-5	ASSYADRLNTEAF
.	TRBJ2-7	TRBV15	ATGVGGLGYEQY
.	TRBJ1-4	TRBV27	ASSLSGTQGNREINEKLF
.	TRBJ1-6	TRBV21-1	ASSKGFLDRGYVGSPLH
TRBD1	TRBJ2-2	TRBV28	ASSLGTGVFTGELF
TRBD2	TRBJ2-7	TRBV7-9	ASSLGSGGSYEQY
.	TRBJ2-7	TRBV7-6	ASSLAPGQEQY
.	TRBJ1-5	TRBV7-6	ASSLTSNQPQH
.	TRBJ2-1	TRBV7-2	ASSLYRGGLDNEQF
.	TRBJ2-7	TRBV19	ASSISTRGGYEQY
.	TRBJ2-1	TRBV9	ASSLPVGGAKEANEQF
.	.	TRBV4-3	ASSQEAGVNYEQY
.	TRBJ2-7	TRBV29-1	SVEDPQGFGYEQY
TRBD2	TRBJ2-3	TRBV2	ASIGSGGLSGTQY
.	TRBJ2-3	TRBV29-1	SVEWGRGLTDTQY
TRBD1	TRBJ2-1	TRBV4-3	ASSQARQGYNEQF
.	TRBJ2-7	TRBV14	ASSQAPYEQY
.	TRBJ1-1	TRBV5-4	ASSYGSEAF
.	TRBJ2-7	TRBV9	ASSVGSNSYEQY
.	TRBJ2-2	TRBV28	ASSFGGGTGELF
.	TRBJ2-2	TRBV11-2	ASSFGSYTGELF
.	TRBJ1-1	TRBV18	ASSPRDGANTEAF